The 30 T cell receptor beta chains given below trace back to one sample, sequenced in a study of T cell clonotyping in hematopoietic cell transplantation. Here immunoSEQ multiplex PCR was the method, and the copy in TCRdb shows in-frame clones only, minus some. The table includes fewer than 45,000 clones, approximately 88% detected once. Sequenced: peripheral blood mononuclear cells. The source of these receptors is a middle-aged woman in good health. Some clones in this sample may be carry-over from other donors' samples.

The V gene is TRBV27, the J gene TRBJ1-5; no reliable D call. The CDR3 length is 15 residues. V was trimmed by 6 bases and J by 2 bases, leaving 14 bases between them. The germline V gene encodes CDR1 MNHEY and CDR2 SMNVEV (reference sequence). The CDR3 region is CASSAVPEGNQPQHF. CDR3 bases: TGTGCCAGCAGCGCAGTCCCAGAAGGCAATCAGCCCCAGCATTTT.

The V call is TRBV15, the J call TRBJ2-7; D is uncertain. CDR1 is LNHNV, CDR2 YYDKDF, per germline (reference sequence). V dropped 4 bases and J dropped 5 bases, with 12 bases sitting between them. The CDR3 consists of 13 residues. CDR3 nucleotide sequence: TGTGCCACCAGCAATAATCCGTGGGACGAGCAGTACTTC. It specifies CATSNNPWDEQYF.

The chain has TRBV10-3 and TRBJ2-1, with TRBD2 as a possible D gene (5 bases). CDR1 ENHRY and CDR2 SYGVKD come from the germline V gene. V lost 2 bases to trimming and J lost 6 bases, with 11 bases between them. CDR3 length equals 14 residues. CDR3 in amino acids: CAISEEGGPNEQFF. CDR3 bases: TGTGCCATCAGTGAGGAGGGCGGCCCCAATGAGCAGTTCTTC.

The rearrangement joins TRBV2 to TRBJ2-7; TRBD1 matches 10 bases. The CDR3 contains 14 residues. The V and J ends lost 7 bases and 5 bases, in that order; junction bases with no gene match: 8. CDR1 and CDR2 from the germline V gene are SNHLY and FYNNEI. CDR3 sequence reads: CASNPGQGRNEQYF. In DNA form, the CDR3 reads TGTGCCAGCAACCCGGGACAGGGGAGAAACGAGCAGTACTTC. Full variable domain (remainder filled in from reference TRBV2 and TRBJ2-7): EPEVTQTPSHQVTQMGQEVILRCVPISNHLYFYWYRQILGQKVEFLVSFYNNEISEKSEIFDDQFSVERPDGSNFTLKIRSTKLEDSAMYFCASNPGQGRNEQYFGPGTRLTVT.

This chain links TRBV11-1 with TRBJ2-5; 9 nucleotides match TRBD1. With 5 bases clipped from V and 1 base from J, the junction kept 5 bases outside the gene matches. CDR1 is SGHAT, CDR2 FQDESV, per germline (reference sequence). The CDR3 has 15 amino acids. The CDR3 sequence is CASSTKQGAQETQYF. The DNA for the CDR3 is TGTGCCAGCAGCACCAAACAGGGGGCCCAAGAGACCCAGTACTTC.

The chain links TRBV7-2 to TRBJ2-7, with 7 bases that match TRBD2. V shed 5 bases and J 0 bases; nucleotides not matched to a gene: 4. The germline gives CDR1 SGHTA, CDR2 FQGNSA. The CDR3 contains 14 residues. In nucleotides, the CDR3 is TGTGCCAGCAGCCGAGCGGGAAGCTCCTACGAGCAGTACTTC. Protein product: CASSRAGSSYEQYF.

The J gene is TRBJ1-2, the V gene TRBV2; the D gene is possibly TRBD1 (5 bases). Trimming removed 7 bases at V and 6 bases at J, with 12 bases between. Looked up from germline, CDR1 is SNHLY and CDR2 is FYNNEI. This CDR3 is 12 amino acids long. The CDR3 protein is CASTQGYNGYTF. CDR3 DNA: TGTGCCAGCACCCAGGGTTATAATGGCTACACCTTC.

The chain has TRBV28 and TRBJ1-4, with 8 nucleotides matching TRBD1. Germline CDR1 and CDR2: MDHEN and SYDVKM. After removal of 6 bases from V and 7 bases from J, the junction contained 7 bases not matched to a gene. CDR3 length equals 14 residues. CDR3 nucleotide sequence: TGTGCCAGCAGAGGACAGGGATCTGGTGAAAAACTGTTTTTT. Translation gives CASRGQGSGEKLFF.

V gene TRBV7-8 combines with J gene TRBJ2-1; TRBD2 aligns across 8 bases. Germline values: CDR1 SGHVS, CDR2 FQNEAQ. This CDR3 is built from 15 residues. With V trimmed by 5 bases and J by 6 bases, 9 bases remained unmatched. The CDR3 protein is CASSLEGLETNEQFF. CDR3 DNA sequence: TGTGCCAGCAGCCTAGAGGGACTAGAGACCAATGAGCAGTTCTTC.

The rearrangement uses TRBV28 and TRBJ1-1; D gene uncertain. Germline-derived CDR1 and CDR2 are MDHEN and SYDVKM. This CDR3 contains 14 residues. Deletions cut 5 bases from V and 10 bases from J, with 20 bases between. As DNA, the CDR3 is TGTGCCAGCAGTGAAAACAGCGGCGAACGGGGAGCTTTCTTT. Translating gives CASSENSGERGAFF.

The rearrangement uses TRBV6-5 and TRBJ2-1; 8 bases map to TRBD2. The germline V gene has CDR1 MNHEY and CDR2 SVGAGI. V was clipped by 6 bases and J by 5 bases; unmatched bases: 9. The CDR3 has 15 amino acids. The CDR3 sequence: CASSRGLEGHNEQFF. The CDR3 DNA is TGTGCCAGCAGCCGGGGACTAGAGGGGCACAATGAGCAGTTCTTC.

The CDR3 loop reads CASSWGLQKELFF. The CDR3 DNA reads as TGCGCCAGCAGCTGGGGACTTCAGAAGGAGCTGTTTTTT. This chain links TRBV5-1 with TRBJ2-2; D is possibly TRBD2 (6 bases). In germline, CDR1 is SGHRS, CDR2 YFSETQ. Deletions cut 3 bases from V and 10 bases from J, with 13 bases between. This CDR3 is built from 13 residues.

The chain is built from TRBV27 and TRBJ2-7; possibly TRBD2 for D (5 bases). Per the germline V gene, CDR1 is MNHEY and CDR2 is SMNVEV (reference sequence). Trimming removed 2 bases at V and 6 bases at J, with 11 bases between. The CDR3 covers 13 residues. CDR3 nucleotide sequence: TGTGCCAGCAGTTTACTGATTGGAGGCGAGCAGTACTTC. Translated: CASSLLIGGEQYF.

The chain couples TRBV5-1 to TRBJ1-1, with D uncertain. The CDR3 sequence is 15 residues long. The germline V and J ends were trimmed by 1 base and 1 base, with 11 bases remaining between them. The V gene's germline CDR1 is SGHRS and CDR2 YFSETQ. DNA for the CDR3: TGCGCCAGCAGCTTGTACACACCTGGGAACACTGAAGCTTTCTTT. Amino acid sequence: CASSLYTPGNTEAFF.

V usage is TRBV5-1 and J usage is TRBJ2-7; the D is unclear. Trimming cost V 0 bases and J 6 bases, with 4 bases left between them. This CDR3 has 11 residues. Germline CDR1 and CDR2: SGHRS and YFSETQ. DNA of the CDR3: TGCGCCAGCAGCTTGGCTGGCGAGCAGTACTTC. Translated: CASSLAGEQYF.

This clone was seen only a few times. The genes are TRBV9 and TRBJ2-7, with unresolved D. Trimming pared 0 bases from V and 2 bases from J, leaving 6 bases between. CDR1 and CDR2 from the germline V gene are SGDLS and YYNGEE. The CDR3 loop spans 13 amino acids. The CDR3: CASSVEGTYEQYF. Here the CDR3 DNA reads TGTGCCAGCAGCGTAGAAGGGACCTACGAGCAGTACTTC.

The chain employs TRBV11-2 and TRBJ2-3; TRBD2 agrees at 9 bases. The CDR3 runs 17 residues. Germline V gives CDR1 SGHAT, CDR2 FQNNGV. The V segment lost 5 bases and the J segment 2 bases; nucleotides outside the gene matches: 11. CDR3 bases: TGTGCCAGCAGCCCATGGTCGACTAGCGGAATCACAGATACGCAGTATTTT. Amino acids: CASSPWSTSGITDTQYF.

The chain carries TRBV30 and TRBJ2-2, with 11 nucleotides matching TRBD2. Trimming took 2 bases from V and 6 from J; bases not matched to a gene: 11. The CDR3 contains 17 residues. The germline V gene encodes CDR1 GTSNPN and CDR2 SVGIG (reference sequence). The CDR3 here is CAWSRLLAGEVPGELFF. The CDR3 DNA is TGTGCCTGGAGTCGATTACTAGCGGGAGAAGTCCCCGGGGAGCTGTTTTTT.

This sequence joins TRBV5-4 and TRBJ2-7, with D perhaps TRBD2 (6 bases). The CDR3 contains 16 residues. Germline V gives CDR1 SGHNT, CDR2 YYREEE (reference sequence). V was shortened by 0 bases and J by 3 bases, with 16 bases between the two germline ends. CDR3 region: CASSLAPGTGVYEQYF. CDR3 DNA sequence: TGTGCCAGCAGCTTGGCCCCGGGGACGGGGGTCTACGAGCAGTACTTC.

This chain links TRBV7-9 with TRBJ1-1; D might be TRBD1 (5 bases). This CDR3 is built from 14 residues. Germline CDR1 is SEHNR and CDR2 is FQNEAQ (reference sequence). V gave up 7 bases and J gave up 0 bases, with 12 bases separating them. CDR3 sequence reads: CASTAGTVNTEAFF. The CDR3 region has the DNA TGTGCCAGCACCGCCGGGACGGTGAACACTGAAGCTTTCTTT.

The chain couples TRBV11-1 to TRBJ2-1, with 7 bases that match TRBD1. The germline CDR1 and CDR2 sequences are SGHAT and FQDESV (reference sequence). This CDR3 is 14 amino acids long. The V segment lost 6 bases and the J segment 8 bases; nucleotides outside the gene matches: 10. The chain's CDR3 is CASSPAPTGDEQFF. CDR3 in DNA: TGTGCCAGCAGTCCAGCGCCAACAGGGGATGAGCAGTTCTTC.

The CDR3 reads CASSQEGGNTEAFF. CDR3 DNA: TGCGCCAGCAGCCAAGAGGGGGGGAACACTGAAGCTTTCTTT. The gene calls are TRBV4-1 and TRBJ1-1; possible D gene TRBD1, 5 bases. The germline V gene encodes CDR1 MGHRA and CDR2 YSYEKL. The CDR3 runs 14 residues. Trimming cost V 0 bases and J 1 base, with 6 bases left between them.

CDR3 sequence (DNA): TGTGCCATTGGGGAGGGTCAGGGGGCTAAAAGCGAGCAGTACTTC. Translation: CAIGEGQGAKSEQYF. The chain links TRBV10-3 to TRBJ2-7, with D possibly TRBD1 on 8 matching bases. Germline V gene sequence: CDR1 ENHRY, CDR2 SYGVKD. The CDR3 length is 15 residues. V was trimmed by 9 bases and J by 6 bases, leaving 24 bases between them.

The CDR3 sequence: CSVGRTPYEQYF. CDR3 DNA sequence: TGCAGCGTTGGAAGGACCCCCTACGAGCAGTACTTC. The chain employs TRBV29-1 and TRBJ2-7; D remains ambiguous. Germline V CDR1 and CDR2: SQVTM, ANQGSEA. V lost 4 bases, J lost 2 bases, and 9 bases lay in between. The CDR3 runs to 12 residues.

This sequence joins TRBV2 and TRBJ2-1, with 14 bases identical to TRBD2. V shed 5 bases and J 10 bases; nucleotides not matched to a gene: 7. CDR3 length: 15 residues. Germline-derived CDR1 and CDR2 are SNHLY and FYNNEI. CDR3 region: CASSLGLAGVSEQFF. Written as DNA, the CDR3 is TGTGCCAGCAGTCTGGGACTAGCGGGAGTCAGCGAGCAGTTCTTC. Combining the CDR3 with reference TRBV2 and TRBJ2-1 gives the whole variable domain EPEVTQTPSHQVTQMGQEVILRCVPISNHLYFYWYRQILGQKVEFLVSFYNNEISEKSEIFDDQFSVERPDGSNFTLKIRSTKLEDSAMYFCASSLGLAGVSEQFFGPGTRLTVL.

The chain recombines TRBV29-1 with TRBJ2-1, with 8 bases fitting TRBD2. The CDR3 spans 14 residues. Trimming removed 4 bases from V and 7 bases from J; junction bases left unmatched: 9. From germline, CDR1 is SQVTM and CDR2 ANQGSEA. CDR3 region: CSVGAGVVWNEQFF. DNA for the CDR3: TGCAGCGTTGGAGCGGGAGTAGTTTGGAATGAGCAGTTCTTC.

The rearrangement joins TRBV29-1 to TRBJ2-2, with TRBD2 identical over 10 bases. The CDR3 is 14 residues long. The trim removed 4 bases at V and 1 base at J, leaving 0 bases unmatched. Germline V gene lookup returns CDR1 SQVTM and CDR2 ANQGSEA. This CDR3 is CSVASGRNTGELFF. DNA for the CDR3: TGCAGCGTTGCTAGCGGGAGGAACACCGGGGAGCTGTTTTTT.

The chain carries TRBV6-1 and TRBJ2-2, with D perhaps TRBD2 (5 bases). V lost 3 bases and J 4 bases, leaving 15 bases between the germline ends. The CDR3 is 16 residues long. Germline CDR1 and CDR2: MNHNS and SASEGT. In DNA form, the CDR3 reads TGTGCCAGCAGTGATAGGAGGAGTTGGGTCACCGGGGAGCTGTTTTTT. This gives the protein CASSDRRSWVTGELFF.

This sequence joins TRBV10-1 and TRBJ1-1; D might be TRBD1 (5 bases). The CDR3 sequence is 12 residues long. Germline CDR1 and CDR2: WNHNN and SYGVQD (reference sequence). V lost 3 bases and J 10 bases, leaving 12 bases between the germline ends. CDR3 DNA sequence: TGCGCCAGCAGTGAACAAGAAAGGGGAGCTTTCTTT. Its translation is CASSEQERGAFF.

This clone was seen a single time. This chain joins TRBV5-1 and TRBJ1-3; TRBD1 matches at 7 bases. The CDR3 is 16 amino acids. The germline CDR1 and CDR2 sequences are SGHRS and YFSETQ. J was trimmed by 0 bases and V by 3 bases; bases with no gene match: 6. This chain's CDR3 is CASSYSGTASGNTIYF. The CDR3 coding sequence is TGCGCCAGCAGCTACTCCGGGACAGCCTCTGGAAACACCATATATTTT.